The clone carrying this TCR beta chain was observed a handful of times. The sample originates from a study of blood T cell repertoires in COVID-19. Method: immunoSEQ multiplex PCR; TCRdb's copy keeps in-frame clones and lacks some. The table lists some 120,000 clones, approximately 90% of them singletons, with approximately 1.1% in the top ten. This clonotype originated in a woman older than 75 with acute or convalescent COVID-19. The material sequenced was peripheral blood.

CDR3: CAISEPKTRQGVEGMNTEAFF. The CDR3 region has the DNA TGTGCCATCAGTGAGCCCAAGACGCGACAGGGAGTCGAGGGAATGAACACTGAAGCTTTCTTT. V gene TRBV10-3 combines with J gene TRBJ1-1; 7 positions agree with TRBD1. CDR3 size: 21 residues. Germline trimming cut 2 bases from V and 0 bases from J; bases unmatched to any gene: 21. In germline, CDR1 is ENHRY, CDR2 SYGVKD.